Below, 18 T cell receptor beta chains from the same sample are listed, as sequenced in a study of T cell repertoires in cytomegalovirus infection. Using its own MiXCR run on the reads, TCRdb lists one record per CDR3 protein. The table has some 700,000 distinct CDR3 sequences, around 30% seen once; the top ten hold around a sixth. No antigen has been assigned to these receptors. The sample was cultured PBMCs, taken from culture after CMV antigen stimulation. Receptors originate from a human donor in good health (CMV status not recorded). Some clones in this sample may be carry-over from other donors' samples.

This sequence joins TRBV4-3 and TRBJ2-1, with D possibly TRBD2 on 7 matching bases. Germline V lookup: CDR1 LGHNA, CDR2 YSLEER. The CDR3 spans 15 residues. Trimming stripped 0 bases from V and 7 bases from J, with 13 bases between. CDR3 bases: TGCGCCAGCAGCCAAGATCGTCGGGGGGCGAATGAGCAGTTCTTC. This gives the protein CASSQDRRGANEQFF.

This chain joins TRBV4-1 and TRBJ1-3; D remains unclear. The length of the CDR3 is 15 residues. Germline lookup yields CDR1 MGHRA and CDR2 YSYEKL. V lost 0 bases to trimming and J lost 0 bases, with 6 bases between them. As DNA, the CDR3 is TGCGCCAGCAGCCAAGACAGTTTCTCTGGAAACACCATATATTTT. This gives the protein CASSQDSFSGNTIYF.

This clonotype came up many times. The chain joins TRBV7-9 to TRBJ1-6; possible D gene TRBD1, 5 bases. CDR1 is SEHNR, CDR2 FQNEAQ, per germline (reference sequence). The ends were cut back, 5 bases at V and 5 bases at J, with 10 bases in the middle. The CDR3 is 14 residues long. This CDR3 is CASSLRQNNSPLHF. Written as DNA, the CDR3 is TGTGCCAGCAGCCTAAGACAGAATAATTCACCCCTCCACTTT.

This clonotype was detected only a few times. The gene calls are TRBV12-3 or TRBV12-4 and TRBJ2-5; 7 bases align to TRBD2. CDR3 length: 13 amino acids. V lost 6 bases and J lost 3; bases outside the gene matches: 4. Written as DNA, the CDR3 is TGTGCCAGCAGCACTAGCGCGGAAGAGACCCAGTACTTC. Residues: CASSTSAEETQYF.

The chain joins TRBV6-2 or TRBV6-3 to TRBJ2-1, with TRBD2 identical over 12 bases. Trimming removed 7 bases from V and 7 bases from J; junction bases left unmatched: 11. The CDR3 runs to 16 residues. Germline CDR1 reads MNHEY; CDR2 reads SVGEGT. CDR3 nucleotide sequence: TGTGCCAGCACTCGTACTCTAGCGGGAGGGTCGAATGAGCAGTTCTTC. Encoded protein: CASTRTLAGGSNEQFF.

V and J are TRBV2 and TRBJ1-3; tentative D call: TRBD1 (5 bases). Trimming cost V 3 bases and J 2 bases, with 14 bases left between them. The CDR3 has 16 amino acids. CDR1 is SNHLY and CDR2 is FYNNEI in the germline V gene. Written as DNA, the CDR3 is TGTGCCAGCAGTGATGTGGCTCCCAGGGCTGGAAACACCATATATTTT. It encodes CASSDVAPRAGNTIYF.

There are many counts of this clonotype. The chain uses TRBV28 and TRBJ2-7; 7 nucleotides agree with TRBD1. J gave up 5 bases and V 8 bases, and 18 bases lay outside the gene matches. CDR1 is MDHEN and CDR2 is SYDVKM in the germline V gene. This CDR3 spans 16 amino acids. The CDR3 here is CASLEPRPTGLHEQYF. Written as DNA, the CDR3 is TGTGCCAGCCTCGAACCCCGACCGACAGGGCTCCACGAGCAGTACTTC. The full variable domain, its missing parts supplied by reference TRBV28 and TRBJ2-7, is DVKVTQSSRYLVKRTGEKVFLECVQDMDHENMFWYRQDPGLGLRLIYFSYDVKMKEKGDIPEGYSVSREKKERFSLILESASTNQTSMYLCASLEPRPTGLHEQYFGPGTRLTVT.

V is TRBV25-1 and J is TRBJ1-6; D is undetermined. Trimming took 3 bases from V and 6 from J, leaving 12 bases between them. The CDR3 has 15 amino acids. CDR1 and CDR2 from the germline V gene are MGHDK and SYGVNS. Written as DNA, the CDR3 is TGTGCCAGCAGTGATGGGGTCTTTCGTAATTCACCCCTCCACTTT. Amino acid sequence: CASSDGVFRNSPLHF.

V is TRBV5-1 and J is TRBJ1-2; 8 bases line up with TRBD1. Trimming cost V 4 bases and J 4 bases; bases outside gene matches: 6. Germline V gives CDR1 SGHRS, CDR2 YFSETQ. The CDR3 extends over 14 amino acids. CDR3 DNA: TGCGCCAGCAGCGAAGGACAGGGCAGCTATGGCTACACCTTC. Protein sequence: CASSEGQGSYGYTF.

The rearrangement joins TRBV7-9 to TRBJ2-1, with D possibly TRBD2 on 6 matching bases. The germline V gene has CDR1 SEHNR and CDR2 FQNEAQ (reference sequence). The length of the CDR3 is 14 residues. The V and J ends lost 7 bases and 10 bases respectively, with 20 bases between them. CDR3 nucleotide sequence: TGTGCCAGCACCCCGGGACTGCCGTCCGGGGAGCAGTTCTTC. It specifies CASTPGLPSGEQFF. The full variable domain, with the rest looked up from reference TRBV7-9 and TRBJ2-1, is DTGVSQNPRHKITKRGQNVTFRCDPISEHNRLYWYRQTLGQGPEFLTYFQNEAQLEKSRLLSDRFSAERPKGSFSTLEIQRTEQGDSAMYLCASTPGLPSGEQFFGPGTRLTVL.

The rearrangement joins TRBV2 to TRBJ1-4, with D uncertain. Germline values: CDR1 SNHLY, CDR2 FYNNEI. This CDR3 contains 15 residues. V lost 3 bases, J lost 4 bases, and 12 bases lay in between. CDR3 protein: CASSDRTMINEKLFF. In DNA form, the CDR3 reads TGTGCCAGCAGTGACAGGACGATGATTAATGAAAAACTGTTTTTT.

The V gene is TRBV15, the J gene TRBJ2-1; 7 bases match TRBD2. The CDR3 length is 11 residues. In germline, CDR1 is LNHNV, CDR2 YYDKDF (reference sequence). J gave up 16 bases and V 7 bases, and 10 bases lay outside the gene matches. The CDR3 DNA is TGTGCCACCAAAAGGGAGGGAGCGGAATTCTTC. Its translation is CATKREGAEFF.

Here the CDR3 reads CASTLSLEQFF. CDR3 DNA: TGTGCCAGCACCCTATCCCTGGAGCAGTTCTTC. The V gene is TRBV7-3, the J gene TRBJ2-1; D is undetermined. From germline, CDR1 is SGHTA and CDR2 FQGTGA. The V gene lost 7 bases and the J gene lost 10 bases, with 11 bases spanning the gap. The CDR3 has 11 residues.

V usage is TRBV4-1 and J usage is TRBJ2-3; TRBD1 aligns across 7 bases. V lost 3 bases and J lost 0; bases outside the gene matches: 6. The CDR3 has 16 residues. The germline V gene has CDR1 MGHRA and CDR2 YSYEKL. CDR3 sequence: CASSHSGQTSTDTQYF. The CDR3 coding sequence is TGCGCCAGCAGCCACTCGGGACAGACTAGCACAGATACGCAGTATTTT.

The rearrangement uses TRBV6-1 and TRBJ2-1; D is tentatively TRBD1 or TRBD2 (5 bases each). The ends were cut back, 7 bases at V and 6 bases at J, with 16 bases in the middle. Germline CDR1 MNHNS, CDR2 SASEGT. The CDR3 is made up of 14 amino acids. In DNA, the CDR3 is TGTGCCAGCAACTCCCGAGGGGACCCCAATGAGCAGTTCTTC. This translates into CASNSRGDPNEQFF.

The CDR3: CASRTASGTQYF. The CDR3 nucleotides read TGTGCCAGCAGGACAGCCTCGGGGACCCAGTACTTC. V and J are TRBV6-1 and TRBJ2-5; D is perhaps TRBD1 (5 bases). V lost 6 bases and J 7 bases, leaving 12 bases between the germline ends. Germline values: CDR1 MNHNS, CDR2 SASEGT. The CDR3 consists of 12 residues.

This clonotype was counted a single time. The junction shows a germline mismatch at one end, possibly a read error. The CDR3 coding sequence is TGTGCCAGCACCGGACAGGGCGTCTACAATGATCAGTTCTTC. Amino acids: CASTGQGVYNDQFF. This rearrangement joins TRBV5-4 to TRBJ2-1, with TRBD1 matching 8 bases. CDR1 SGHNT and CDR2 YYREEE come from the germline V gene (reference sequence). The CDR3 has 14 amino acids.

V usage is TRBV7-9 and J usage is TRBJ1-2, with D possibly TRBD1 on 6 matching bases. Germline CDR1 SEHNR, CDR2 FQNEAQ (reference sequence). The V gene lost 5 bases and the J gene lost 8 bases, with 21 bases spanning the gap. The CDR3 contains 15 residues. The DNA of the CDR3 is TGTGCCAGCAGCGCCCCTGACAGGACAAATGGCGGCTACACCTTC. It codes for CASSAPDRTNGGYTF.